The rows below give T cell receptor beta chains drawn from one sample of a study of blood T cells in healthy people across ages. MiXCR, run by TCRdb on the 5' RACE reads, gives a single entry per CDR3 protein. This sample yields 1.5 million to 2 million distinct CDR3 sequences, of which 28% are seen a single time; 7.7% belongs to the top ten. The specimen sequenced was blood. The receptors were sampled from a woman aged 25 to 45 in good health. Each CDR3 is given with its conserved first and last residue. D genes are given only for firm matches. Size is omitted from some rows. Given values are once, few, many or a class for expanded clones.

d_gene: .; v_gene: TRBV28; j_gene: TRBJ1-2; abundance: few; CDR3aa: CASSLSSVGRYGYTF; CDR3nt: TGTGCCAGCAGTTTATCATCGGTTGGCCGTTATGGCTACACCTTC
d_gene: .; v_gene: TRBV20-1; j_gene: TRBJ2-1; abundance: many; CDR3aa: CSAQVKVGVREQFF; CDR3nt: TGCAGTGCTCAAGTGAAGGTTGGCGTCAGAGAGCAGTTCTTC
d_gene: .; v_gene: TRBV15; j_gene: TRBJ2-7; abundance: many; CDR3aa: CATSREKADGVTYEQYF; CDR3nt: TGTGCCACCAGCAGAGAAAAAGCAGACGGAGTTACCTACGAGCAGTACTTC
d_gene: .; v_gene: TRBV29-1; j_gene: TRBJ2-3; abundance: .; CDR3aa: CSGESADTDTQYF; CDR3nt: TGCAGCGGGGAGAGCGCCGACACAGATACGCAGTATTTT
d_gene: .; v_gene: TRBV19; j_gene: TRBJ2-7; abundance: .; CDR3aa: CASSITGFYEQYF; CDR3nt: TGTGCCAGTAGTATTACAGGGTTTTACGAGCAGTACTTC
d_gene: TRBD2; v_gene: TRBV7-2; j_gene: TRBJ2-1; abundance: few; CDR3aa: CASSSVSGRHNEQFF; CDR3nt: TGTGCCAGCAGCTCCGTTAGCGGGAGGCACAATGAGCAGTTCTTC
d_gene: .; v_gene: TRBV20-1; j_gene: TRBJ2-1; abundance: few; CDR3aa: CSAPPGNLHNEQFF; CDR3nt: TGCAGTGCCCCTCCCGGGAACCTACACAATGAGCAGTTCTTC
d_gene: .; v_gene: TRBV30; j_gene: TRBJ1-5; abundance: .; CDR3aa: CAWRDSLNQPQHF; CDR3nt: TGTGCCTGGAGGGACAGCCTGAATCAGCCCCAGCATTTT
d_gene: TRBD1; v_gene: TRBV28; j_gene: TRBJ1-2; abundance: few; CDR3aa: CASVSGQGVYGYTF; CDR3nt: TGTGCCAGCGTGAGCGGACAGGGAGTGTATGGCTACACCTTC
d_gene: .; v_gene: TRBV6-6; j_gene: TRBJ2-2; abundance: few; CDR3aa: CASSYSTGQPGELFF; CDR3nt: TGTGCCAGCAGTTACTCGACCGGCCAGCCCGGGGAGCTGTTTTTT
d_gene: .; v_gene: TRBV9; j_gene: TRBJ1-4; abundance: .; CDR3aa: CASSAPNSNEKLFF; CDR3nt: TGTGCCAGCAGCGCTCCAAACAGTAATGAAAAACTGTTTTTT
d_gene: TRBD2; v_gene: TRBV12-3/TRBV12-4; j_gene: TRBJ2-7; abundance: .; CDR3aa: CASSLSAGGLAEQYF; CDR3nt: TGTGCCAGCAGTTTAAGCGCGGGAGGGCTCGCCGAGCAGTACTTC
d_gene: .; v_gene: TRBV20-1; j_gene: TRBJ2-1; abundance: .; CDR3aa: CSASPPGTRPGDEQFF; CDR3nt: TGCAGTGCTAGCCCCCCGGGGACTCGCCCTGGGGATGAGCAGTTCTTC
d_gene: TRBD2; v_gene: TRBV9; j_gene: TRBJ2-5; abundance: few; CDR3aa: CASSVSSGGHQETQYF; CDR3nt: TGTGCCAGCAGCGTCTCTAGCGGGGGACACCAAGAGACCCAGTACTTC
d_gene: TRBD1; v_gene: TRBV28; j_gene: TRBJ1-4; abundance: once; CDR3aa: CASSGDRPNEKLFF; CDR3nt: TGTGCCAGCAGTGGGGACAGACCGAATGAAAAACTGTTTTTT
d_gene: .; v_gene: TRBV12-5; j_gene: TRBJ1-2; abundance: .; CDR3aa: CASGEMTGTAYGYTF; CDR3nt: TGTGCTAGTGGTGAAATGACCGGGACGGCATATGGCTACACCTTC
d_gene: .; v_gene: TRBV29-1; j_gene: TRBJ2-3; abundance: few; CDR3aa: CSVRGERDTQYF; CDR3nt: TGCAGCGTTAGGGGGGAGCGAGATACGCAGTATTTT
d_gene: .; v_gene: TRBV18; j_gene: TRBJ2-3; abundance: .; CDR3aa: CASSRSSEPDTQYF; CDR3nt: TGTGCCAGCTCAAGGTCTAGCGAGCCAGATACGCAGTATTTT
d_gene: TRBD2; v_gene: TRBV12-3/TRBV12-4; j_gene: TRBJ2-1; abundance: many; CDR3aa: CASRPGGGAYNEQFF; CDR3nt: TGTGCCAGCAGACCTGGCGGGGGAGCCTACAATGAGCAGTTCTTC
d_gene: .; v_gene: TRBV5-1; j_gene: TRBJ1-2; abundance: .; CDR3aa: CASSLDGNGELPFTF; CDR3nt: TGCGCCAGCAGCTTGGATGGAAACGGGGAGCTCCCCTTCACCTTC
d_gene: .; v_gene: TRBV27; j_gene: TRBJ2-1; abundance: few; CDR3aa: CASSLSGGRTYNEQFF; CDR3nt: TGTGCCAGCAGCCTCTCCGGGGGACGAACCTACAATGAGCAGTTCTTC
d_gene: .; v_gene: TRBV12-3/TRBV12-4; j_gene: TRBJ2-1; abundance: .; CDR3aa: CASRRGNERFF; CDR3nt: TGTGCCAGCAGGAGGGGGAATGAGCGGTTCTTC
d_gene: .; v_gene: TRBV12-3/TRBV12-4; j_gene: TRBJ2-3; abundance: .; CDR3aa: CASRREQGGGTDTQYF; CDR3nt: TGTGCCAGCAGACGTGAACAGGGAGGGGGCACAGATACGCAGTATTTT
d_gene: .; v_gene: TRBV5-1; j_gene: TRBJ2-3; abundance: .; CDR3aa: CASSFERRDTDTQYF; CDR3nt: TGCGCCAGCAGCTTCGAGCGACGGGACACAGATACGCAGTATTTT
d_gene: TRBD2; v_gene: TRBV6-5; j_gene: TRBJ2-3; abundance: few; CDR3aa: CASRRLAGDTQYF; CDR3nt: TGTGCCAGCAGACGACTAGCGGGAGATACGCAGTATTTT
d_gene: .; v_gene: TRBV28; j_gene: TRBJ2-1; abundance: .; CDR3aa: CASSFLGWSSYNEQFF; CDR3nt: TGTGCCAGCAGTTTTTTGGGCTGGAGCTCCTACAATGAGCAGTTCTTC
d_gene: .; v_gene: TRBV6-6; j_gene: TRBJ1-1; abundance: .; CDR3aa: CASIGGGTEAFF; CDR3nt: TGTGCCAGCATAGGCGGTGGGACTGAAGCTTTCTTT
d_gene: .; v_gene: TRBV2; j_gene: TRBJ1-4; abundance: .; CDR3aa: CASSPWETTNEKLFF; CDR3nt: TGTGCCAGCAGCCCGTGGGAAACAACTAATGAAAAACTGTTTTTT
d_gene: TRBD2; v_gene: TRBV6-5; j_gene: TRBJ2-7; abundance: .; CDR3aa: CASSQPGLADYEQYF; CDR3nt: TGTGCCAGCAGCCAACCGGGACTAGCGGACTACGAGCAGTACTTC
d_gene: .; v_gene: TRBV28; j_gene: TRBJ2-5; abundance: few; CDR3aa: CASSPRSEGETQYF; CDR3nt: TGTGCCAGCAGTCCTCGGTCGGAAGGAGAGACCCAGTACTTC
d_gene: TRBD1; v_gene: TRBV28; j_gene: TRBJ1-2; abundance: .; CDR3aa: CASSLWLGRGHGYTF; CDR3nt: TGTGCCAGCAGTTTGTGGCTAGGGAGGGGGCATGGCTACACCTTC
d_gene: .; v_gene: TRBV18; j_gene: TRBJ1-2; abundance: .; CDR3aa: CASLRDKGNYGYTF; CDR3nt: TGTGCCAGCTTGCGGGACAAGGGGAACTATGGCTACACCTTC
d_gene: TRBD1; v_gene: TRBV20-1; j_gene: TRBJ1-2; abundance: .; CDR3aa: CSAQARDREDYSYTF; CDR3nt: TGCAGTGCTCAAGCACGCGACAGGGAGGACTATAGCTACACCTTC
d_gene: TRBD2; v_gene: TRBV7-3; j_gene: TRBJ2-1; abundance: .; CDR3aa: CASSLTVGSGGPGNEQFF; CDR3nt: TGTGCCAGCAGCTTAACGGTTGGTAGCGGGGGGCCGGGGAATGAGCAGTTCTTC
d_gene: .; v_gene: TRBV5-5; j_gene: TRBJ2-5; abundance: many; CDR3aa: CASSPGSGQTQYF; CDR3nt: TGTGCCAGCAGCCCCGGGTCCGGACAGACCCAGTACTTC
d_gene: .; v_gene: TRBV18; j_gene: TRBJ2-3; abundance: .; CDR3aa: CASSPSPGARDTQYF; CDR3nt: TGTGCCAGCTCACCTTCTCCGGGGGCAAGAGATACGCAGTATTTT
d_gene: .; v_gene: TRBV6-2/TRBV6-3; j_gene: TRBJ2-3; abundance: few; CDR3aa: CASSYLREMDTQYF; CDR3nt: TGTGCCAGCAGTTACCTCAGGGAGATGGATACGCAGTATTTT
d_gene: .; v_gene: TRBV20-1; j_gene: TRBJ1-5; abundance: few; CDR3aa: CSARVGRVGNQPQHF; CDR3nt: TGCAGTGCTAGAGTGGGCAGGGTCGGCAATCAGCCCCAGCATTTT
d_gene: TRBD2; v_gene: TRBV2; j_gene: TRBJ2-7; abundance: .; CDR3aa: CASRAWREIDEQYF; CDR3nt: TGTGCCAGCAGGGCCTGGCGGGAGATTGACGAGCAGTACTTC
d_gene: TRBD1; v_gene: TRBV12-3/TRBV12-4; j_gene: TRBJ1-2; abundance: few; CDR3aa: CASSQGEYGYTF; CDR3nt: TGTGCCAGCAGTCAGGGGGAATATGGCTACACCTTC
d_gene: .; v_gene: TRBV6-6; j_gene: TRBJ2-6; abundance: .; CDR3aa: CASSYREKPGANVLTF; CDR3nt: TGTGCCAGCAGTTACCGCGAGAAACCTGGGGCCAACGTCCTGACTTTC
d_gene: .; v_gene: TRBV5-1; j_gene: TRBJ2-1; abundance: .; CDR3aa: CASSLARGPTYNEQFF; CDR3nt: TGCGCCAGCAGCTTGGCAAGGGGACCCACCTACAATGAGCAGTTCTTC
d_gene: .; v_gene: TRBV7-2; j_gene: TRBJ2-3; abundance: many; CDR3aa: CASSFLRGRGYTDTQYF; CDR3nt: TGTGCCAGCAGCTTTTTGCGGGGGCGAGGGTACACAGATACGCAGTATTTT
d_gene: .; v_gene: TRBV20-1; j_gene: TRBJ1-4; abundance: .; CDR3aa: CSARDRGRGGEKLFF; CDR3nt: TGCAGTGCTAGAGATCGGGGGAGGGGTGGTGAAAAACTGTTTTTT
d_gene: .; v_gene: TRBV3-1; j_gene: TRBJ2-5; abundance: once; CDR3aa: CASSRTPSGQRQETQYF; CDR3nt: TGTGCCAGCAGCCGTACCCCCTCGGGGCAACGACAAGAGACCCAGTACTTC
d_gene: .; v_gene: TRBV3-1; j_gene: TRBJ1-2; abundance: few; CDR3aa: CASSQDTGAGYTF; CDR3nt: TGTGCCAGCAGCCAAGATACGGGGGCCGGCTACACCTTC
d_gene: TRBD1; v_gene: TRBV11-2; j_gene: TRBJ1-5; abundance: .; CDR3aa: CASSTRTGERNQPQHF; CDR3nt: TGTGCCAGCAGCACTAGAACAGGGGAACGAAATCAGCCCCAGCATTTT
d_gene: .; v_gene: TRBV7-9; j_gene: TRBJ2-5; abundance: many; CDR3aa: CASSLVEETQYF; CDR3nt: TGCGCCAGCAGCTTGGTGGAAGAGACCCAGTACTTC
d_gene: TRBD1; v_gene: TRBV6-2/TRBV6-3; j_gene: TRBJ2-7; abundance: few; CDR3aa: CASIRDSGVPEQYF; CDR3nt: TGTGCCAGCATCAGGGACAGTGGAGTCCCCGAGCAGTACTTC
d_gene: .; v_gene: TRBV7-2; j_gene: TRBJ2-1; abundance: .; CDR3aa: CASSLAGVNEQCF; CDR3nt: TGTGCCAGCAGCTTAGCAGGGGTAAATGAGCAGTGCTTC
d_gene: .; v_gene: TRBV19; j_gene: TRBJ2-1; abundance: .; CDR3aa: CASSIDAANSYNEQFF; CDR3nt: TGTGCCAGTAGTATAGATGCAGCGAACTCCTACAATGAGCAGTTCTTC
d_gene: TRBD1; v_gene: TRBV28; j_gene: TRBJ1-5; abundance: .; CDR3aa: CASRGQGDYQPQHF; CDR3nt: TGTGCCAGCAGGGGACAGGGTGATTATCAGCCCCAGCATTTT
d_gene: .; v_gene: TRBV15; j_gene: TRBJ1-2; abundance: .; CDR3aa: CATSPRQCYGYTF; CDR3nt: TGTGCCACCAGCCCCCGACAGTGCTATGGCTACACCTTC
d_gene: .; v_gene: TRBV10-3; j_gene: TRBJ1-1; abundance: few; CDR3aa: CAISGEANTEAFF; CDR3nt: TGTGCCATCTCTGGGGAGGCGAACACTGAAGCTTTCTTT
d_gene: .; v_gene: TRBV6-5; j_gene: TRBJ1-2; abundance: .; CDR3aa: CASSYDFGSNYGYTF; CDR3nt: TGTGCCAGCAGTTACGACTTTGGTTCTAACTATGGCTACACCTTC